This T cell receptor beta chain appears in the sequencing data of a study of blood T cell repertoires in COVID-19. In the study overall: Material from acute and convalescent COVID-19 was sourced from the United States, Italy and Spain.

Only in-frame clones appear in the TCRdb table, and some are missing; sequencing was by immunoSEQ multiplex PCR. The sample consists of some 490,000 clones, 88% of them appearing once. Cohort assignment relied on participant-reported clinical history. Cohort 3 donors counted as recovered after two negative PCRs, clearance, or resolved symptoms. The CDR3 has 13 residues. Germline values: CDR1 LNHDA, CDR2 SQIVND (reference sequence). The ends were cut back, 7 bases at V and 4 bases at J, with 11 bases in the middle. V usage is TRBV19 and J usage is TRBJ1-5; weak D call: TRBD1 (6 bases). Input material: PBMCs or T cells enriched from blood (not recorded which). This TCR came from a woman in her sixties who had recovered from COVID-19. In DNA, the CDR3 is TGTGCCAGTATGGACAGACCTAATCAGCCCCAGCATTTT. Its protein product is CASMDRPNQPQHF.